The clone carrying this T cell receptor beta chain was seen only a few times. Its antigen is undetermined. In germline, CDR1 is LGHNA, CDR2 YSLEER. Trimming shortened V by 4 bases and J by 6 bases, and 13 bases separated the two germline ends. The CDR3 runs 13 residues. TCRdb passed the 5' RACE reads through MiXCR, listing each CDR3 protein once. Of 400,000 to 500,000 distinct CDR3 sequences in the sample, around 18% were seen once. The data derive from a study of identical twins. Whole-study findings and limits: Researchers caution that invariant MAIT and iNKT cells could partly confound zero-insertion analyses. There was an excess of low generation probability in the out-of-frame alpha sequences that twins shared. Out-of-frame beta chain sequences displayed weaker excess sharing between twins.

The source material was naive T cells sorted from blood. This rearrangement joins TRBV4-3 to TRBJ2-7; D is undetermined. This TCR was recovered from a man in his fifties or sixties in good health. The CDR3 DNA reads TGCGCCAGCAGCCCAAGGGCGGTCGGCGAGCAGTACTTC. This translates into CASSPRAVGEQYF.